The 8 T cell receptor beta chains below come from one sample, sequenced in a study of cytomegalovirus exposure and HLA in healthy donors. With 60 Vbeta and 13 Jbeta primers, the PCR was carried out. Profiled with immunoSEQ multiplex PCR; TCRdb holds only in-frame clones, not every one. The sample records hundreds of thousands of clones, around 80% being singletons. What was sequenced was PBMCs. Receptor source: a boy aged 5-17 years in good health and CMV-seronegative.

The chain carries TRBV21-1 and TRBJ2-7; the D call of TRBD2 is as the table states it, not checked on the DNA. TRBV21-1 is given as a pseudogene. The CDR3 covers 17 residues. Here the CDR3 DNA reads TGTGCCAGCAGCAATTGGATAGTCCCAAGGCGGGCCTACGAGCAGTACTTC. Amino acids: CASSNWIVPRRAYEQYF.

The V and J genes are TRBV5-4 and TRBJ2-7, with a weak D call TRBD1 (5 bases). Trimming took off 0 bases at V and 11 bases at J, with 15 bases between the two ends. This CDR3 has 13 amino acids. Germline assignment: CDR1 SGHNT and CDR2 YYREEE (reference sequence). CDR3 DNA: TGTGCCAGCAGCTTGGCCGAGGCAGGGAAAGAGTACTTC. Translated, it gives CASSLAEAGKEYF.

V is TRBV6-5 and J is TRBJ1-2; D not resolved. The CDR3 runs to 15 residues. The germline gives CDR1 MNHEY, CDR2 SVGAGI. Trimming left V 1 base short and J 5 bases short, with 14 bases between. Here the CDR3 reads CASSYFAEGGYGYTF. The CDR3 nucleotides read TGTGCCAGCAGTTACTTCGCCGAGGGCGGGTATGGCTACACCTTC.

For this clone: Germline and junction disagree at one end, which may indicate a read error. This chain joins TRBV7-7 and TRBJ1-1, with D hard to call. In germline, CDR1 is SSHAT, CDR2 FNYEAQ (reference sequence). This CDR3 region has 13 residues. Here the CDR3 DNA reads TGTGCTAGCAGCTTAGGGTCGGGCACTGAAGCTTTCTTT. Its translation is CASSLGSGTEAFF.

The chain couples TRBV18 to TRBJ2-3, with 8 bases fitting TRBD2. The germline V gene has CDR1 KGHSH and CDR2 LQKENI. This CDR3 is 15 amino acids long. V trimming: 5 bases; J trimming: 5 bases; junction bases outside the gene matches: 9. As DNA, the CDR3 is TGTGCCAGCTCAACTAGCGGAGGCACACGAGATACGCAGTATTTT. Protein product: CASSTSGGTRDTQYF.

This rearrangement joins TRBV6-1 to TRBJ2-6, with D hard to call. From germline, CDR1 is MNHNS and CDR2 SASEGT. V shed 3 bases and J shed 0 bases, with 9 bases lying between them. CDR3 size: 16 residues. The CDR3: CASSEYVRSGANVLTF. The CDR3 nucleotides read TGTGCCAGCAGTGAGTATGTCCGCTCTGGGGCCAACGTCCTGACTTTC.

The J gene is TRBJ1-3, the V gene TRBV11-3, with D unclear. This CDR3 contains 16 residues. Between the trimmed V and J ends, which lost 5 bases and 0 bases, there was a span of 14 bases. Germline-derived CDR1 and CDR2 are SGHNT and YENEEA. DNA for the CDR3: TGTGCCAGCAGCGCTTTGCGGGCCCTCTCTGGAAACACCATATATTTT. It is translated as CASSALRALSGNTIYF.

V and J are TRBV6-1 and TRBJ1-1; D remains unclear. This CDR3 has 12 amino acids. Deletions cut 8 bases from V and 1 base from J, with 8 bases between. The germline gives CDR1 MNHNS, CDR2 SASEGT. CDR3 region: CASGRPNTEAFF. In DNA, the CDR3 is TGTGCCAGCGGCAGGCCGAACACTGAAGCTTTCTTT.